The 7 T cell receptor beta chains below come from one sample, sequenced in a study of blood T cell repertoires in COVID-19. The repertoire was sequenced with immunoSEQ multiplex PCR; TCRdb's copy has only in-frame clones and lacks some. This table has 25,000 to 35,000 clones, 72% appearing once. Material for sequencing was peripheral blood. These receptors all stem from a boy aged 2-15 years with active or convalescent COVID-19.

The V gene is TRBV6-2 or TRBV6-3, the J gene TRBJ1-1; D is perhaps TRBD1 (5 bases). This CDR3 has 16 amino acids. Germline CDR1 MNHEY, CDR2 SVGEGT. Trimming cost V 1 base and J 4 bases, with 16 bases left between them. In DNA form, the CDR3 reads TGTGCCAGCAGTTACTGGGACCCCTGGGAGGTCACTGAAGCTTTCTTT. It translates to CASSYWDPWEVTEAFF.

CDR3 in amino acids: CASSQAAGGLETQYF. The CDR3 nucleotides are TGTGCCAGCAGCCAAGCAGCGGGAGGTCTCGAGACCCAGTACTTC. The chain links TRBV3-1 (or the pseudogene TRBV3-2) to TRBJ2-5, with TRBD2 matching over 9 bases. Losses at the gene ends were 1 base for V and 5 bases for J; bases not matched to a gene: 5. Germline loops: CDR1 LGHDT, CDR2 YNNKEL (reference sequence). CDR3 size: 15 residues.

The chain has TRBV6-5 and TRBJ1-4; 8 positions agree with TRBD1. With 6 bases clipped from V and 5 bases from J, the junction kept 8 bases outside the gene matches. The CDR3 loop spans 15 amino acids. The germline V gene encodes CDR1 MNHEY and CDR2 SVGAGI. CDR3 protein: CASRRTGRGNEKLFF. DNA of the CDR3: TGTGCCAGCAGGCGGACAGGGAGGGGAAATGAAAAACTGTTTTTT.

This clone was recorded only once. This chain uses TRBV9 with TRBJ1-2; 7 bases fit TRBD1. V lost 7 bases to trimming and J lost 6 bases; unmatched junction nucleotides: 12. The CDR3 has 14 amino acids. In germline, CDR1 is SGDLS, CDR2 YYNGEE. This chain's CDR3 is CASQLDRAVHGYTF. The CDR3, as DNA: TGTGCCAGCCAACTCGACAGGGCTGTTCATGGCTACACCTTC. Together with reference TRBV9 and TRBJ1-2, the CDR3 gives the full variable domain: DSGVTQTPKHLITATGQRVTLRCSPRSGDLSVYWYQQSLDQGLQFLIQYYNGEERAKGNILERFSAQQFPDLHSELNLSSLELGDSALYFCASQLDRAVHGYTFGSGTRLTVV.

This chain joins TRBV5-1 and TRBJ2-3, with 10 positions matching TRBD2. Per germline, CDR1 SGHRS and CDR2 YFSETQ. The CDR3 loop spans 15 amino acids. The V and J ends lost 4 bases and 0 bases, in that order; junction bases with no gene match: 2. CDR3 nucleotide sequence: TGCGCCAGCAGCCCGACTAGCGGGAGCACAGATACGCAGTATTTT. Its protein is CASSPTSGSTDTQYF.

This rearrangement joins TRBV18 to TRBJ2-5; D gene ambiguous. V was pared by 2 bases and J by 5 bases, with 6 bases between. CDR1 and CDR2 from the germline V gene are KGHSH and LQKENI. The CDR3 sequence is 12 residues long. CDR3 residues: CASSPYSETQYF. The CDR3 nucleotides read TGTGCCAGCTCACCATATAGTGAGACCCAGTACTTC. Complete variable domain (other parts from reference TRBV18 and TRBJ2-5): NAGVMQNPRHLVRRRGQEARLRCSPMKGHSHVYWYRQLPEEGLKFMVYLQKENIIDESGMPKERFSAEFPKEGPSILRIQQVVRGDSAAYFCASSPYSETQYFGPGTRLLVL.

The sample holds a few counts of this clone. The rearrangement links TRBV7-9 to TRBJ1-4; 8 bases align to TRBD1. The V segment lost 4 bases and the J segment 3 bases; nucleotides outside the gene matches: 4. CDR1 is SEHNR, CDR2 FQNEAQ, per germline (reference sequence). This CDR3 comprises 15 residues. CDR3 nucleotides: TGTGCCAGCAGCTCGACAGGGGCTCCTAATGAAAAACTGTTTTTT. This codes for CASSSTGAPNEKLFF.